Below, 27 T cell receptor beta chains from the same sample are listed, as sequenced in a study of CD8 T cells in Susac syndrome. RNA was extracted with the RNeasy kit, and a quantity of about 0.45 to 1 ug was reverse transcribed using random hexamers. TCRdb re-analysed the immunoSEQ multiplex PCR reads in MiXCR, keeping a single row per CDR3 protein. The data show 100,000 to 150,000 distinct CDR3 sequences, about 93% seen once. Sequenced material: CD4+ T cells from PBMCs. The source of these receptors is a human donor in good health.

V and J are TRBV9 and TRBJ2-1; no firm D call. Germline CDR1 and CDR2: SGDLS and YYNGEE. This CDR3 comprises 13 residues. Trimming took 7 bases from V and 7 from J, leaving 15 bases between them. CDR3: CASRVKPSNEQFF. In DNA, the CDR3 is TGTGCCAGCCGGGTTAAACCGAGTAATGAGCAGTTCTTC.

This chain connects TRBV4-1 to TRBJ1-1; unclear D gene. The V gene's germline CDR1 is MGHRA and CDR2 YSYEKL. The CDR3 is 15 residues long. V was trimmed by 1 base and J by 0 bases, leaving 9 bases between them. CDR3 region: CASSQAVGMNTEAFF. The CDR3 nucleotides are TGCGCCAGCAGCCAAGCTGTGGGGATGAACACTGAAGCTTTCTTT.

V usage is TRBV2 and J usage is TRBJ1-2, with a tentative D call TRBD1 (5 bases). Per germline, CDR1 SNHLY and CDR2 FYNNEI. V was shortened by 11 bases and J by 3 bases, with 13 bases between the two germline ends. This CDR3 region has 12 residues. The CDR3 nucleotides are TGTGCCGGAGCACAGGAGTACTATGGCTACACCTTC. Its protein is CAGAQEYYGYTF.

This clonotype has only one observation. The chain is built from TRBV5-6 and TRBJ1-1; D is unresolved. Germline CDR1 reads SGHDT; CDR2 reads YYEEEE. V was pared by 4 bases and J by 0 bases, with 10 bases between. This CDR3 comprises 14 residues. The CDR3 DNA reads as TGTGCCAGCAGCAAGGGCTCCTTGAACACTGAAGCTTTCTTT. Amino acids: CASSKGSLNTEAFF.

About this clonotype: A read error may account for a junction end that differs from germline. The chain recombines TRBV4-3 with TRBJ2-2; tentative D call: TRBD1 (6 bases). The CDR3 length is 16 residues. Germline V gene lookup returns CDR1 LGHNA and CDR2 YSLEER. CDR3 in DNA: TGCGCCAGCAGCCAGGTTAAGGACAGATACACCCGGGAGCTGTTTTTT. Its protein product is CASSQVKDRYTRELFF.

CDR3 region: CASSPQGPDTQYF. Here the CDR3 DNA reads TGTGCCAGCAGTCCACAGGGTCCAGATACGCAGTATTTT. The gene calls are TRBV6-4 and TRBJ2-3; maybe TRBD1 (6 bases). Trimming stripped 5 bases from V and 4 bases from J, with 10 bases between. This CDR3 comprises 13 residues. The germline V gene encodes CDR1 MRHNA and CDR2 SNTAGT.

In its sample, this clonotype was seen a few times. The chain has TRBV5-1 and TRBJ1-1, with D unclear. Germline V gene data show CDR1 as SGHRS and CDR2 as YFSETQ. V lost 1 base to trimming and J lost 5 bases, with 12 bases between them. The CDR3 has 14 residues. The CDR3 loop is CASSLSGLATEAFF. Written as DNA, the CDR3 is TGCGCCAGCAGCTTGTCTGGGTTGGCGACTGAAGCTTTCTTT.

This clonotype was recorded only once. The chain links TRBV25-1 to TRBJ2-3, with D unresolved. V was clipped by 1 base and J by 0 bases, with 5 bases between them. The CDR3 length is 14 residues. Per the germline V gene, CDR1 is MGHDK and CDR2 is SYGVNS. The CDR3: CASSEWESTDTQYF. DNA for the CDR3: TGTGCCAGCAGTGAATGGGAAAGCACAGATACGCAGTATTTT.

The CDR3 protein is CSVGGSGYTF. CDR3 in DNA: TGCAGCGTGGGGGGTAGTGGCTACACCTTC. The rearrangement joins TRBV29-1 to TRBJ1-2; D possibly corresponds to TRBD1 (5 bases). V lost 6 bases and J 7 bases, leaving 9 bases between the germline ends. CDR3 size: 10 residues. CDR1 and CDR2 (germline): SQVTM, ANQGSEA.

This rearrangement joins TRBV7-9 to TRBJ2-3, with D tentatively TRBD2 (5 bases). The V end lost 3 bases, the J end lost 5 bases, and 12 bases lay between the germline ends. The germline V gene encodes CDR1 SEHNR and CDR2 FQNEAQ (reference sequence). The CDR3 totals 14 residues. The CDR3 DNA sequence: TGTGCCAGCAGCTTGGACTGGGGAGAAGATACGCAGTATTTT. It codes for CASSLDWGEDTQYF.

This clonotype appeared a few times. The V and J genes are TRBV18 and TRBJ1-1; no definite D call. This CDR3 has 14 residues. Trimming took off 2 bases at V and 0 bases at J, with 7 bases between the two ends. Germline CDR1 reads KGHSH; CDR2 reads LQKENI. In nucleotides, the CDR3 is TGTGCCAGCTCACCAGGCGGCTTGAACACTGAAGCTTTCTTT. Encoded protein: CASSPGGLNTEAFF.

The chain links TRBV9 to TRBJ2-7, with D perhaps matching TRBD2 (6 bases). Germline assignment: CDR1 SGDLS and CDR2 YYNGEE. The V end lost 0 bases, the J end lost 3 bases, and 13 bases lay between the germline ends. This CDR3 spans 15 amino acids. CDR3 sequence reads: CASSVDPGVGYEQYF. CDR3 in DNA: TGTGCCAGCAGCGTAGACCCGGGAGTGGGCTACGAGCAGTACTTC.

The V and J genes are TRBV5-8 and TRBJ2-2, with D unclear. The CDR3 runs to 14 residues. V was clipped by 4 bases and J by 3 bases, with 10 bases between them. Per germline, CDR1 SGHTS and CDR2 YDEGEE. CDR3 in DNA: TGTGCCAGCAGCCCTAGTGGGCACACCGGGGAGCTGTTTTTT. Its translation is CASSPSGHTGELFF. Full variable domain (rest looked up from reference TRBV5-8 and TRBJ2-2): EAGVTQSPTHLIKTRGQQATLRCSPISGHTSVYWYQQALGLGLQFLLWYDEGEERNRGNFPPRFSGRQFPNYSSELNVNALELEDSALYLCASSPSGHTGELFFGEGSRLTVL.

The chain couples TRBV3-1 to TRBJ1-1; weak D call: TRBD1 (5 bases). The CDR3 spans 13 residues. Germline CDR1 LGHDT, CDR2 YNNKEL (reference sequence). V lost 4 bases and J 2 bases, leaving 8 bases between the germline ends. The CDR3 sequence: CASSPRDNTEAFF. DNA of the CDR3: TGTGCCAGCAGCCCCCGGGACAACACTGAAGCTTTCTTT.

The chain couples TRBV7-9 to TRBJ2-1; 10 positions match TRBD1. V lost 7 bases to trimming and J lost 8 bases; unmatched junction nucleotides: 11. Per germline, CDR1 SEHNR and CDR2 FQNEAQ (reference sequence). The CDR3 contains 15 residues. The CDR3 is CASTLGQGGLDEQFF. The CDR3, as DNA: TGTGCCAGCACCCTCGGACAGGGGGGATTGGATGAGCAGTTCTTC.

The chain carries TRBV30 and TRBJ1-3, with D maybe TRBD1 (6 bases). Germline V lookup: CDR1 GTSNPN, CDR2 SVGIG (reference sequence). V lost 4 bases, J lost 1 base, and 11 bases lay in between. This CDR3 is built from 14 residues. The CDR3 region is CAWNFRGSGNTIYF. CDR3 in DNA: TGTGCCTGGAACTTCAGGGGTTCTGGAAACACCATATATTTT.

The V and J genes are TRBV12-3 or TRBV12-4 and TRBJ2-7; possibly TRBD2 for D (6 bases). This CDR3 contains 13 residues. Trimming pared 10 bases from V and 7 bases from J, leaving 20 bases between. The CDR3 reads CATGRGGEGEQYF. In DNA, the CDR3 is TGTGCCACCGGACGGGGAGGCGAGGGGGAGCAGTACTTC.

The chain carries TRBV20-1 and TRBJ2-7; maybe TRBD2 (5 bases). V lost 5 bases, J lost 2 bases, and 10 bases lay in between. This CDR3 comprises 12 residues. CDR1 and CDR2 from the germline V gene are DFQATT and SNEGSKA (reference sequence). Written as DNA, the CDR3 is TGCAGTGCTCCGACGGGAACCTACGAGCAGTACTTC. Translating it yields CSAPTGTYEQYF.

The V gene is TRBV25-1, the J gene TRBJ2-5; D is possibly TRBD1 (6 bases). This CDR3 contains 14 residues. The germline V gene encodes CDR1 MGHDK and CDR2 SYGVNS. The V and J ends lost 2 bases and 5 bases respectively, with 12 bases between them. CDR3 in amino acids: CASSEGGQAETQYF. The CDR3 nucleotides are TGTGCCAGCAGTGAAGGGGGCCAAGCTGAGACCCAGTACTTC.

This chain joins TRBV25-1 and TRBJ2-4; D tentatively reads TRBD1 or TRBD2 (5 bases each). The V end lost 1 base, the J end lost 3 bases, and 13 bases lay between the germline ends. The CDR3 has 16 residues. CDR1 is MGHDK, CDR2 SYGVNS, per germline. The DNA for the CDR3 is TGTGCCAGCAGTGAATCTCCGGGACGGGGCAAAAACATTCAGTACTTC. Protein sequence: CASSESPGRGKNIQYF.

The chain employs TRBV5-6 and TRBJ1-3; no clear D gene. Germline assignment: CDR1 SGHDT and CDR2 YYEEEE. Trimming removed 5 bases from V and 1 base from J, with 10 bases in between. The CDR3 contains 14 residues. CDR3 sequence (DNA): TGTGCCAGCAGACTAGGGTTTTCTGGAAACACCATATATTTT. Translated: CASRLGFSGNTIYF.

V is TRBV6-2 or TRBV6-3 and J is TRBJ2-7; 10 bases agree with TRBD1. Per germline, CDR1 MNHEY and CDR2 SVGEGT. The CDR3 spans 15 residues. V shed 4 bases and J 4 bases; nucleotides not matched to a gene: 7. CDR3 amino acids: CASSSRTGGVYEQYF. CDR3 DNA sequence: TGTGCCAGCAGTTCCCGGACAGGGGGTGTTTACGAGCAGTACTTC.

The chain carries TRBV19 and TRBJ2-2; a possible D gene is TRBD1 (5 bases). The CDR3 totals 13 residues. Germline values: CDR1 LNHDA, CDR2 SQIVND (reference sequence). V lost 3 bases, J lost 8 bases, and 10 bases lay in between. The DNA of the CDR3 is TGTGCCAGTAGTATGCGTCGACAGGGGGAGCTGTTTTTT. Amino acid sequence: CASSMRRQGELFF. The full variable domain, completed using reference TRBV19 and TRBJ2-2, is DGGITQSPKYLFRKEGQNVTLSCEQNLNHDAMYWYRQDPGQGLRLIYYSQIVNDFQKGDIAEGYSVSREKKESFPLTVTSAQKNPTAFYLCASSMRRQGELFFGEGSRLTVL.

This clonotype has just one count. This chain connects TRBV20-1 to TRBJ1-2; D remains ambiguous. V lost 3 bases to trimming and J lost 6 bases, with 14 bases between them. Germline CDR1 and CDR2: DFQATT and SNEGSKA (reference sequence). This CDR3 contains 13 residues. The CDR3 loop reads CSASPQSGDGYTF. In DNA form, the CDR3 reads TGCAGTGCTAGTCCCCAGTCAGGTGATGGCTACACCTTC.

V gene TRBV12-3 or TRBV12-4 combines with J gene TRBJ2-5; 8 bases match TRBD2. There are 13 residues in the CDR3. V lost 3 bases to trimming and J lost 9 bases; unmatched junction nucleotides: 6. The CDR3 sequence is CASSFGGRTSQYF. CDR3 nucleotide sequence: TGTGCCAGCAGTTTTGGCGGGAGGACGTCCCAGTACTTC.

The CDR3 sequence: CAISAPTEDGETQYF. CDR3 in DNA: TGTGCCATCAGTGCCCCTACAGAGGATGGGGAGACCCAGTACTTC. The chain carries TRBV10-3 and TRBJ2-5; no clear D. Trimming left V 4 bases short and J 5 bases short, with 17 bases between. The CDR3 is 15 residues long. Germline V gene lookup returns CDR1 ENHRY and CDR2 SYGVKD.

The CDR3 DNA sequence: TGTGCCAGCAGAGGGACCGAGGGCAATCAGCCCCAGCATTTT. Encoded protein: CASRGTEGNQPQHF. This sequence joins TRBV7-2 and TRBJ1-5; tentative D call: TRBD1 (5 bases). V was trimmed by 6 bases and J by 2 bases, leaving 11 bases between them. The CDR3 is 14 amino acids. Germline CDR1 is SGHTA and CDR2 is FQGNSA.